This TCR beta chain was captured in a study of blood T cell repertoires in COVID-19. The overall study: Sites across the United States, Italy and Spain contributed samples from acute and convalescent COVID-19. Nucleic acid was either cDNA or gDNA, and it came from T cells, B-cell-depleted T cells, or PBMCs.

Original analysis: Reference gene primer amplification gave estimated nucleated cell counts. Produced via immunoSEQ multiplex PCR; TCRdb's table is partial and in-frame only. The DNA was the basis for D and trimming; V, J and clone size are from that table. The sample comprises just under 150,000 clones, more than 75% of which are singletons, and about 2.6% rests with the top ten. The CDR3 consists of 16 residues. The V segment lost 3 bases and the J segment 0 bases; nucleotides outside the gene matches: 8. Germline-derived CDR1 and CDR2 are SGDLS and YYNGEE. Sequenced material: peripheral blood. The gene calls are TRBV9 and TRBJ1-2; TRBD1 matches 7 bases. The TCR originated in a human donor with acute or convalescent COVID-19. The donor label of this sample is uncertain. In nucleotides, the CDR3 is TGTGCCAGCAGCGATCCACAGGGGACCTCTAACTATGGCTACACCTTC. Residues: CASSDPQGTSNYGYTF.